The clone carrying this T cell receptor (beta chain) was seen a handful of times. Its antigen is as yet unknown. The CDR3 is 13 residues long. V dropped 2 bases and J dropped 4 bases, with 8 bases sitting between them. From germline, CDR1 is MNHEY and CDR2 SMNVEV (reference sequence). MiXCR, run by TCRdb on the 5' RACE reads, gives a single entry per CDR3 protein. The sample contains 750,000 to 850,000 distinct CDR3 sequences, roughly 10% of which appear only once. The data are from a study of CD8 T cells in ankylosing spondylitis. General study results and limits: A TCR beta motif of fewer than 10 highly homologous variants seemed to mark ankylosing spondylitis blood.

Input material: blood, either unsorted or a sorted T cell fraction (not recorded which). The chain links TRBV27 to TRBJ1-1; D gene uncertain. The receptor's source is a male donor with ankylosing spondylitis. CDR3 nucleotides: TGTGCCAGCAGTTTACGGGTGAGCACTGAAGCTTTCTTT. It specifies CASSLRVSTEAFF.